These T cell receptor beta chains were read from a single sample in a study of identical twins. TCRdb ran MiXCR on the 5' RACE reads and lists one entry per CDR3 protein. The sample lists about 890,000 distinct CDR3 sequences, 10% to 15% occurring once. A further study also used this sample, focusing on yellow fever vaccine responses in identical twins.

Sequenced: PBMCs. Receptor source: a young woman in good health. Each CDR3 is given with its conserved first and last residue. D genes are given only for firm matches. The size entry is marked missing in some rows and otherwise reads once, few, many or a size class.

size	V	J	length	D	CDR3	DNA
few	TRBV2	TRBJ2-4	14	NA	CASSEKLAKNIQYF	TGTGCCAGCAGTGAAAAGTTAGCCAAAAACATTCAGTACTTC
NA	TRBV29-1	TRBJ1-1	14	NA	CSVGWGVMNTEAFF	TGCAGCGTCGGGTGGGGGGTAATGAACACTGAAGCTTTCTTT
NA	TRBV3-1	TRBJ2-1	19	TRBD2	CAICGTSGSPTRSYNEQFF	TGTGCCATCTGTGGGACTAGCGGGAGCCCAACCCGCTCCTACAATGAGCAGTTCTTC
NA	TRBV11-2	TRBJ2-1	15	NA	CASSSALVSYNEQFF	TGTGCCAGCAGCTCCGCACTAGTTTCTTACAATGAGCAGTTCTTC
many	TRBV10-3	TRBJ2-3	13	TRBD2	CAIASGSTDTQYF	TGTGCCATAGCTAGCGGGAGCACAGATACGCAGTATTTT
few	TRBV20-1	TRBJ2-1	15	NA	CSARGGQAAYNEQFF	TGCAGTGCTAGAGGGGGGCAGGCTGCCTACAATGAGCAGTTCTTC
NA	TRBV7-8	TRBJ2-2	16	NA	CASPIRGSANTGELFF	TGTGCCAGTCCAATAAGGGGATCCGCGAACACCGGGGAGCTGTTTTTT
few	TRBV6-6	TRBJ2-2	13	NA	CASRMTETGELFF	TGTGCCAGCCGAATGACGGAAACCGGGGAGCTGTTTTTT
few	TRBV10-3	TRBJ2-1	14	NA	CAISSGLRSNEQFF	TGTGCCATCAGCTCGGGACTTAGAAGCAATGAGCAGTTCTTC
NA	TRBV29-1	TRBJ2-7	18	TRBD1	CSVCGSDRGLSVSYEQYF	TGCAGCGTTTGCGGCTCGGACAGGGGCCTTTCGGTGAGCTACGAGCAGTACTTC
many	TRBV5-1	TRBJ2-7	15	TRBD2	CASRIGLAVSYEQYF	TGCGCCAGCAGGATCGGACTAGCGGTCTCCTACGAGCAGTACTTC
NA	TRBV2	TRBJ2-7	16	NA	CASRTSHQHPTYEQYF	TGTGCCAGCCGTACTTCACATCAACATCCTACCTACGAGCAGTACTTC
NA	TRBV18	TRBJ2-7	16	TRBD1	CASSPTSGTDSYEQYF	TGTGCCAGCTCACCCACCTCCGGGACAGATTCCTACGAGCAGTACTTC
NA	TRBV4-1	TRBJ1-2	16	NA	CASRWVVWQPNYGYTF	TGCGCCAGCAGATGGGTTGTGTGGCAGCCAAACTATGGCTACACCTTC
NA	TRBV9	TRBJ1-3	15	NA	CASSAIDSAGNTIYF	TGTGCCAGCAGCGCAATCGACAGTGCTGGAAACACCATATATTTT
NA	TRBV7-3	TRBJ2-1	14	TRBD2	CASSLAGVTDEQFF	TGTGCCAGCAGCTTAGCGGGAGTAACCGATGAGCAGTTCTTC
NA	TRBV7-8	TRBJ2-7	13	NA	CASSLGGRNEQYF	TGTGCCAGCAGCTTAGGGGGAAGGAACGAGCAGTACTTC
NA	TRBV27	TRBJ2-3	16	TRBD1	CASSSGQGMSTDTQYF	TGTGCCAGCAGTTCAGGACAGGGAATGAGCACAGATACGCAGTATTTT
NA	TRBV27	TRBJ2-1	16	TRBD1	CASSPNDRGYYNEQFF	TGTGCCAGCAGCCCAAACGACAGGGGATATTACAATGAGCAGTTCTTC
few	TRBV13	TRBJ1-2	14	TRBD1	CASSTRQGENGYTF	TGTGCCAGCAGCACACGACAGGGGGAGAATGGCTACACCTTC
NA	TRBV29-1	TRBJ1-1	11	TRBD1	CSVRDSTEAFF	TGCAGCGTAAGGGACAGTACTGAAGCTTTCTTT
many	TRBV11-1	TRBJ2-5	15	TRBD2	CASSLAGGRTETQYF	TGTGCCAGCAGCTTAGCGGGCGGGAGGACGGAGACCCAGTACTTC
NA	TRBV7-2	TRBJ2-7	14	NA	CASSPMGLGYEQYF	TGTGCCAGCAGCCCTATGGGGCTGGGGTACGAGCAGTACTTC
many	TRBV12-3/TRBV12-4	TRBJ2-1	15	TRBD2	CASSRPGLAGDEQFF	TGTGCCAGCAGCAGACCGGGACTAGCTGGGGATGAGCAGTTCTTC
NA	TRBV12-3/TRBV12-4	TRBJ2-7	13	NA	CASSFGKPYEQYF	TGTGCCAGCAGTTTCGGCAAGCCCTACGAGCAGTACTTC
NA	TRBV20-1	TRBJ1-5	14	NA	CSAAKSGYNQPQHF	TGCAGTGCCGCTAAGTCGGGTTACAATCAGCCCCAGCATTTT
many	TRBV2	TRBJ1-2	16	NA	CASPKDRGLRFYGYTF	TGTGCCAGCCCCAAGGACAGAGGGCTCCGATTCTATGGCTACACCTTC
NA	TRBV9	TRBJ2-3	14	NA	CASSVGGVTDTQYF	TGTGCCAGCAGCGTAGGGGGGGTCACAGATACGCAGTATTTT
few	TRBV12-3/TRBV12-4	TRBJ2-1	16	NA	CASSSTVHSPANEQFF	TGTGCCAGCAGTTCTACCGTGCACAGTCCCGCCAATGAGCAGTTCTTC
few	TRBV7-3	TRBJ2-1	15	NA	CASSLGVAETNEQFF	TGTGCCAGCAGCTTAGGAGTAGCGGAAACCAATGAGCAGTTCTTC
many	TRBV20-1	TRBJ1-6	14	TRBD1	CSARDSSYNSPLHF	TGCAGTGCTCGGGACAGCTCCTATAATTCACCCCTCCACTTT
NA	TRBV12-3/TRBV12-4	TRBJ1-2	11	NA	CASMKGYGYTF	TGTGCCAGCATGAAAGGGTATGGCTACACCTTC
NA	TRBV3-1	TRBJ2-6	16	NA	CASSQGRPPGANVLTF	TGTGCCAGCAGCCAAGGACGGCCCCCTGGGGCCAACGTCCTGACTTTC
many	TRBV12-3/TRBV12-4	TRBJ2-7	11	TRBD2	CASWGGHEQYF	TGTGCCAGTTGGGGGGGACACGAGCAGTACTTC
NA	TRBV12-3/TRBV12-4	TRBJ2-5	12	NA	CASSFAPGTQYF	TGTGCCAGCAGTTTTGCCCCCGGAACCCAGTACTTC
many	TRBV2	TRBJ2-7	15	NA	CASSEGRVSSYEQYF	TGTGCCAGCAGTGAAGGGCGGGTTAGCTCCTACGAGCAGTACTTC
NA	TRBV20-1	TRBJ2-5	14	TRBD1	CSAELGTEGETQYF	TGCAGTGCTGAATTAGGGACAGAAGGGGAGACCCAGTACTTC
few	TRBV5-1	TRBJ2-1	15	TRBD2	CASSATSSYPGEQFF	TGCGCCAGCAGCGCGACTAGCTCTTATCCTGGTGAGCAGTTCTTC
few	TRBV20-1	TRBJ2-1	15	NA	CSATGLATIYNEQFF	TGCAGTGCTACTGGGCTAGCGACGATCTACAATGAGCAGTTCTTC
NA	TRBV19	TRBJ1-2	15	NA	CATRKVGSTDYGYTF	TGTGCCACCCGAAAGGTGGGCTCCACCGACTATGGCTACACCTTC